The present T cell receptor beta chain was sequenced within a study of identical twins. MiXCR was run by TCRdb on the 5' RACE reads, yielding one entry per CDR3 protein. This table has around 1.7 million distinct CDR3 sequences, 32% appearing once. CDR3 length: 14 residues. Germline V lookup: CDR1 SEHNR, CDR2 FQNEAQ (reference sequence). V was pared by 5 bases and J by 4 bases, with 5 bases of the junction left unmatched. This clonotype was seen only a few times. This clonotype was obtained from a newborn girl in good health. Sequencing input: cord blood. The V and J genes are TRBV7-9 and TRBJ1-1; 9 bases align to TRBD1. CDR3 sequence reads: CASSPGTGFTEAFF. CDR3 sequence (DNA): TGTGCCAGCAGCCCTGGGACAGGGTTCACTGAAGCTTTCTTT.